Listed below are T cell receptor beta chains from one sample, sequenced in a study of cytomegalovirus exposure and HLA in healthy donors. The assay was immunoSEQ multiplex PCR, and TCRdb's table has in-frame clones only and misses some. The table has roughly 160,000 clones, about 80% seen once. The specimen sequenced was PBMCs. Every receptor here comes from a man aged 30 to 39 in good health and CMV-seropositive. Each CDR3 is given with its conserved first and last residue. A D gene is named only where the DNA matches it firmly. Clone size is given for some rows only: seen once, a few or many times, or a class if the clone is expanded.

>15|-|TRBJ1-2|TRBV10-3|TRBD1
CAISETKTGGYGYTF
TGTGCCATCAGTGAGACGAAGACAGGGGGGTATGGCTACACCTTC
>16|-|TRBJ1-2|TRBV6-5|-
CASSYSGHSSTYGYTF
TGTGCCAGCAGTTACTCGGGGCACTCCTCCACCTATGGCTACACCTTC
>14|once|TRBJ2-1|TRBV28|TRBD1
CASNRQGGYNEQFF
TGTGCCAGCAATCGACAGGGGGGCTACAATGAGCAGTTCTTC
>13|-|TRBJ2-3|TRBV19|TRBD1
CASSLQGADTQYF
TGTGCCAGTAGTCTCCAGGGGGCGGATACGCAGTATTTT
>15|-|TRBJ1-6|TRBV9|-
CASSVGSSYNSPLHF
TGTGCCAGCAGCGTAGGGAGCTCCTATAATTCACCCCTCCACTTT
>16|-|TRBJ2-1|TRBV27|TRBD2
CASSQPVSGGSIEQFF
TGTGCCAGCAGCCAGCCCGTTTCGGGGGGGTCTATTGAGCAGTTCTTC
>14|-|TRBJ2-5|TRBV14|TRBD2
CASSPRWGGETQYF
TGTGCCAGCAGCCCCCGGTGGGGGGGAGAGACCCAGTACTTC
>15|-|TRBJ2-7|TRBV28|TRBD1
CASRTGQGNSYEQYF
TGTGCCAGCAGGACGGGACAGGGAAACTCCTACGAGCAGTACTTC
>15|-|TRBJ1-5|TRBV7-2|-
CASSLGGVGNQPQHF
TGTGCCAGCAGCTTAGGAGGCGTTGGCAATCAGCCCCAGCATTTT
>14|-|TRBJ2-5|TRBV18|-
CASSPPTGGETQYF
TGTGCCAGCTCACCACCGACAGGTGGAGAGACCCAGTACTTC
>14|-|TRBJ1-2|TRBV5-1|TRBD1
CASRTGQGLWGYTF
TGCGCCAGCAGGACGGGACAGGGGCTTTGGGGCTACACCTTC
>12|-|TRBJ2-7|TRBV29-1|-
CSAGGHSGEQYF
TGCAGCGCCGGCGGCCACTCGGGCGAGCAGTACTTC
>14|-|TRBJ1-5|TRBV2|-
CASRVPGPNQPQHF
TGTGCCAGCAGAGTCCCAGGCCCCAATCAGCCCCAGCATTTT
>15|-|TRBJ1-4|TRBV9|-
CASSPGTTWGEKLFF
TGTGCCAGCAGCCCTGGGACTACGTGGGGTGAAAAACTGTTTTTT
>13|-|TRBJ2-3|TRBV6-5|TRBD1
CASRGTDTDTQYF
TGTGCCAGCAGGGGGACAGACACAGATACGCAGTATTTT
>14|-|TRBJ2-3|TRBV2|-
CASPGTGSTDTQYF
TGTGCCAGCCCCGGAACAGGGAGCACAGATACGCAGTATTTT
>15|-|TRBJ1-2|TRBV5-4|TRBD1
CASSLGGQGYYGYTF
TGTGCCAGCAGCTTGGGTGGACAGGGGTACTATGGCTACACCTTC
>16|few|TRBJ2-2|TRBV5-6|TRBD1
CASSLTDRDHTGELFF
TGTGCCAGCAGCCTAACGGACAGGGACCACACCGGGGAGCTGTTTTTT
>10|once|TRBJ2-7|TRBV2|-
CASSVREKYF
TGTGCCAGCAGTGTCAGGGAAAAGTACTTC
>16|few|TRBJ2-7|TRBV5-1|-
CASSLVPQPSSYEQYF
TGCGCCAGCAGCTTGGTCCCACAGCCGAGCTCCTACGAGCAGTACTTC
>12|-|TRBJ2-7|TRBV11-3|TRBD1
CASSHTGGEQYF
TGTGCCAGCAGCCATACAGGGGGCGAGCAGTACTTC
>17|-|TRBJ2-7|TRBV11-3|TRBD1
CASSLDYRDRGSYEQYF
TGTGCCAGCAGCTTAGACTATAGGGACAGGGGGTCCTACGAGCAGTACTTC
>14|once|TRBJ2-7|TRBV27|TRBD1
CASSPQGTDYEQYF
TGTGCCAGCAGTCCCCAGGGGACAGACTACGAGCAGTACTTC
>14|-|TRBJ1-1|TRBV10-3|-
CAISRQVGNTEAFF
TGTGCCATCAGTAGACAGGTGGGGAACACTGAAGCTTTCTTT
>14|-|TRBJ2-7|TRBV10-1|TRBD1
CASSEGQGAYEQYF
TGCGCCAGCAGTGAGGGCCAGGGGGCCTACGAGCAGTACTTC
>17|few|TRBJ2-1|TRBV25-1|-
CASSESKSGHLLNEQFF
TGTGCCAGCAGTGAATCCAAATCGGGACACCTACTCAATGAGCAGTTCTTC
>15|-|TRBJ2-5|TRBV5-1|-
CASSLQGGGQETQYF
TGCGCCAGCAGCTTGCAGGGGGGTGGCCAAGAGACCCAGTACTTC